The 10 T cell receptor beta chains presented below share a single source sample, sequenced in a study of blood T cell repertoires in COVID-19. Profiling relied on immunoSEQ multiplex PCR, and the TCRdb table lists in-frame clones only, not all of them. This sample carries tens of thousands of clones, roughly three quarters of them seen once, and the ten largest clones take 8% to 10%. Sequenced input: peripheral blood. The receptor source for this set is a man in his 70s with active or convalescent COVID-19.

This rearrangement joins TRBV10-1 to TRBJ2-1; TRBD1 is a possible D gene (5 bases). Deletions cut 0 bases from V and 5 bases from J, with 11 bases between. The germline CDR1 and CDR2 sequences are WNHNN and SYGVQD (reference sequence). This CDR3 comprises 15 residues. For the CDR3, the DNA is TGCGCCAGCAGTGAGTCGTGGGGCCTTGACAATGAGCAGTTCTTC. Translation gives CASSESWGLDNEQFF.

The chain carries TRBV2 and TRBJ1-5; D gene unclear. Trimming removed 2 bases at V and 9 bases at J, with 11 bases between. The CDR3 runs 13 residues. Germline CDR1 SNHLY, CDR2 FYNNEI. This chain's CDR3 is CASSEQSVGPQHF. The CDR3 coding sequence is TGTGCCAGCAGTGAACAGAGCGTGGGGCCCCAGCATTTT.

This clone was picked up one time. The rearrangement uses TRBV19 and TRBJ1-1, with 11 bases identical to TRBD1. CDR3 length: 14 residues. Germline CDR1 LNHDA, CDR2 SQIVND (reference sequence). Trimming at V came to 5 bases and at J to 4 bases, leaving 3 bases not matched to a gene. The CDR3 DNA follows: TGTGCCAGTAGTCTGGGGACAGGGGGCACTGAAGCTTTCTTT. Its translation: CASSLGTGGTEAFF.

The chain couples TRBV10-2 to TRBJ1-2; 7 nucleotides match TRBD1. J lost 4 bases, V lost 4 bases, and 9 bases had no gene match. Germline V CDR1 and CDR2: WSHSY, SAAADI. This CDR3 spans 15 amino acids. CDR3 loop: CASSGGDSLPYGYTF. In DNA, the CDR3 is TGCGCCAGCAGTGGGGGGGACAGCCTCCCCTATGGCTACACCTTC.

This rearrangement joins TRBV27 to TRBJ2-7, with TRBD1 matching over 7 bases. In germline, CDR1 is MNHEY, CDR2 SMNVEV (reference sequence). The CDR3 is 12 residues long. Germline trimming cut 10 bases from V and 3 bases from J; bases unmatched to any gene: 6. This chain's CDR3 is CATMDRIYEQYF. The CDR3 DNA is TGTGCCACCATGGACAGGATCTACGAGCAGTACTTC.

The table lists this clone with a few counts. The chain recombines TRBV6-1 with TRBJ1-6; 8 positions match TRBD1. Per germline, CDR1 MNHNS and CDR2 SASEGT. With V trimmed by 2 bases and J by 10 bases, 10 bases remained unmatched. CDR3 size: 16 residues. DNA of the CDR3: TGTGCCAGCAGTGAAATCCCGGCAGGGGGCGGATCACCCCTCCACTTT. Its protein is CASSEIPAGGGSPLHF.

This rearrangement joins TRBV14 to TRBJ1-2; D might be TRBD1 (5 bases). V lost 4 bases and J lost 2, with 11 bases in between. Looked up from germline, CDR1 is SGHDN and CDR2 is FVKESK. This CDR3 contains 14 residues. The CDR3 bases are TGTGCCAGCAGCCTGGGGGGTACGAACTATGGCTACACCTTC. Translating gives CASSLGGTNYGYTF.

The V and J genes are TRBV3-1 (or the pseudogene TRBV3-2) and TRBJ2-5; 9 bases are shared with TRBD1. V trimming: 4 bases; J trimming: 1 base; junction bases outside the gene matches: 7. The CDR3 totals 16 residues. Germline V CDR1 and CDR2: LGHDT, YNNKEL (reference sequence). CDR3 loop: CASSRRTGDFQETQYF. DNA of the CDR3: TGTGCCAGCAGCCGCCGGACAGGGGACTTCCAAGAGACCCAGTACTTC.

The CDR3 DNA reads as TGTGCCAGCAACAGGGGCACAGATACGCAGTATTTT. Its translation is CASNRGTDTQYF. The chain joins TRBV6-5 to TRBJ2-3; maybe TRBD1 (6 bases). This CDR3 is built from 12 residues. Germline V lookup: CDR1 MNHEY, CDR2 SVGAGI. Trimming removed 7 bases at V and 1 base at J, with 6 bases between.

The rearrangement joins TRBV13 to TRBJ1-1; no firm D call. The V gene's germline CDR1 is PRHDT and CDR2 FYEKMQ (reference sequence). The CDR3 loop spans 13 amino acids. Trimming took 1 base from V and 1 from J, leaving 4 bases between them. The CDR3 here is CASSLDRNTEAFF. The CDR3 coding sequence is TGTGCCAGCAGCTTAGACAGGAACACTGAAGCTTTCTTT. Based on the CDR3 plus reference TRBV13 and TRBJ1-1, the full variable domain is AAGVIQSPRHLIKEKRETATLKCYPIPRHDTVYWYQQGPGQDPQFLISFYEKMQSDKGSIPDRFSAQQFSDYHSELNMSSLELGDSALYFCASSLDRNTEAFFGQGTRLTVV.